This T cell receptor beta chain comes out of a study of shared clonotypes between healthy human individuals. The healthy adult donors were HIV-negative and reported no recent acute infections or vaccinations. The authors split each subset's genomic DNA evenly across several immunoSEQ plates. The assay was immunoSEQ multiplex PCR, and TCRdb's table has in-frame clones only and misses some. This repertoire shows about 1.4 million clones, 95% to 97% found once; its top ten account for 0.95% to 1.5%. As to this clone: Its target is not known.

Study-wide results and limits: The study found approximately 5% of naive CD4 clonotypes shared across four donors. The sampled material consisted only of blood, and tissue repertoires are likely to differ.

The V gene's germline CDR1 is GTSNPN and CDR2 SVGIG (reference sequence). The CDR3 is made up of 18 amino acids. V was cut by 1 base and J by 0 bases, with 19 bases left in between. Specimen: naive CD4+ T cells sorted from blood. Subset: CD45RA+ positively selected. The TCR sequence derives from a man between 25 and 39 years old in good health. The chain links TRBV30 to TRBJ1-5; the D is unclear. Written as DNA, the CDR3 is TGTGCCTGGAGTGCGGAGAGACATTCTCTTTATAGCAATCAGCCCCAGCATTTT. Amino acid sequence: CAWSAERHSLYSNQPQHF.